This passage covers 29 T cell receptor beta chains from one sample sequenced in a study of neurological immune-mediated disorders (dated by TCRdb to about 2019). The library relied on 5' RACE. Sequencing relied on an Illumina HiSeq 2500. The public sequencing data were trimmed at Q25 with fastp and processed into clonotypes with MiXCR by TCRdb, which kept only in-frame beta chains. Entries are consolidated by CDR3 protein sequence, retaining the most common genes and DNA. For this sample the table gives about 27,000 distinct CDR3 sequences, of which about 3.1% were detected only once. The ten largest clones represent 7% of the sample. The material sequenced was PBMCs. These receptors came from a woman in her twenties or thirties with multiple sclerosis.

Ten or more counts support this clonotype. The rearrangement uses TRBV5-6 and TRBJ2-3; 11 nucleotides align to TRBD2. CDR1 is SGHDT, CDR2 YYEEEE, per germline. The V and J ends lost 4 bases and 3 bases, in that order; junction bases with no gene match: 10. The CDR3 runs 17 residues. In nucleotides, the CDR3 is TGTGCCAGCAGCCGTCCCCCGACTAGCGGGGTTACAGATACGCAGTATTTT. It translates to CASSRPPTSGVTDTQYF.

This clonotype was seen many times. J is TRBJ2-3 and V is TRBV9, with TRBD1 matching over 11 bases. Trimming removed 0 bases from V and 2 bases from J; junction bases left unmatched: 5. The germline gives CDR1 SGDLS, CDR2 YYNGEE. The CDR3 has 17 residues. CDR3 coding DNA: TGTGCCAGCAGCGTAGTAGGGACAGGGGGTCCCACAGATACGCAGTATTTT. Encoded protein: CASSVVGTGGPTDTQYF.

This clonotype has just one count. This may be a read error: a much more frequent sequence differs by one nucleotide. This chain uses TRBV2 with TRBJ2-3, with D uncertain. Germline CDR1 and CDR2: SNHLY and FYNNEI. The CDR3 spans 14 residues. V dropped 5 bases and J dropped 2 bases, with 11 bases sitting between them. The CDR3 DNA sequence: TGTGCCAGCAGTCTGGGAATCGCCACAGATACGCAGTATTTT. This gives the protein CASSLGIATDTQYF.

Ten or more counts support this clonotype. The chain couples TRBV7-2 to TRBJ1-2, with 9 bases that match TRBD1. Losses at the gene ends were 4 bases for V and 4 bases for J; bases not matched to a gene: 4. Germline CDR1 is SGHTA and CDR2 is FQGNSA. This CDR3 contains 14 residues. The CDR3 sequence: CASSYSDRGYGYTF. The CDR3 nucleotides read TGTGCCAGCAGCTATTCGGACAGGGGCTATGGCTACACCTTC.

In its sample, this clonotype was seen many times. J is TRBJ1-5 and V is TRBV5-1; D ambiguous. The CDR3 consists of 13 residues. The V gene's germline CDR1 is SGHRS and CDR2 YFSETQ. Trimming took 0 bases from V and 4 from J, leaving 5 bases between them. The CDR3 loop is CASSLDGNQPQHF. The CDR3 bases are TGCGCCAGCAGCTTGGATGGGAATCAGCCCCAGCATTTT.

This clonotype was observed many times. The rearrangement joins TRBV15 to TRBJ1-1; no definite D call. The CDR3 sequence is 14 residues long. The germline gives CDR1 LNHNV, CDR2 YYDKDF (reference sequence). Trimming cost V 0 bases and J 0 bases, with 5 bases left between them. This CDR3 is CATSRDLMNTEAFF. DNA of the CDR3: TGTGCCACCAGCAGAGATCTGATGAACACTGAAGCTTTCTTT.

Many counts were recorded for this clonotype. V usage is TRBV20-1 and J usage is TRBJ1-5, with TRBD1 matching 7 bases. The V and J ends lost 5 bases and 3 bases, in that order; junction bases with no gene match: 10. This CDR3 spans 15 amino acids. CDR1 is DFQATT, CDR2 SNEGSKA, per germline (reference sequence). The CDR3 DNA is TGCAGTGCTCCCACTCAGACAGGGCACAATCAGCCCCAGCATTTT. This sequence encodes CSAPTQTGHNQPQHF.

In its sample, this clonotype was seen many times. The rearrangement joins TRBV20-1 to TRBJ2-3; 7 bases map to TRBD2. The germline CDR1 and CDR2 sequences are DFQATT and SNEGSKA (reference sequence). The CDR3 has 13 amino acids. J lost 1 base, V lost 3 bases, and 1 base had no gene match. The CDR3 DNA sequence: TGCAGTGCTAGCGGACTAGGCACAGATACGCAGTATTTT. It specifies CSASGLGTDTQYF.

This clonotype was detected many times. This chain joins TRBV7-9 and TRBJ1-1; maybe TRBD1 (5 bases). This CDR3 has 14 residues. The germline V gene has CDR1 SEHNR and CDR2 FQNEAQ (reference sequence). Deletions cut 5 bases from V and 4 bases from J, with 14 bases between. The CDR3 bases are TGTGCCAGCAGCGGGAGGGGAGGAATCACTGAAGCTTTCTTT. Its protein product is CASSGRGGITEAFF.

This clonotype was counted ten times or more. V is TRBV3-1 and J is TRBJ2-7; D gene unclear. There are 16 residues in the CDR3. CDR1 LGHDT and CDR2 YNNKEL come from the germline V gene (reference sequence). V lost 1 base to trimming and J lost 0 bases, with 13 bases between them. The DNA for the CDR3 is TGTGCCAGCAGCCAAGGAAGACGGGTCGACTCCTACGAGCAGTACTTC. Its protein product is CASSQGRRVDSYEQYF.

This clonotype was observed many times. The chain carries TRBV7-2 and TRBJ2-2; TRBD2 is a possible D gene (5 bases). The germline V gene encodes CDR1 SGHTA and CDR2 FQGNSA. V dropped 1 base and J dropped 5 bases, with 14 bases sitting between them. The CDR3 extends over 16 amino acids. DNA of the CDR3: TGTGCCAGCAGCTTAGGGCTCGCCGGGATAACCGGGGAGCTGTTTTTT. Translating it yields CASSLGLAGITGELFF.

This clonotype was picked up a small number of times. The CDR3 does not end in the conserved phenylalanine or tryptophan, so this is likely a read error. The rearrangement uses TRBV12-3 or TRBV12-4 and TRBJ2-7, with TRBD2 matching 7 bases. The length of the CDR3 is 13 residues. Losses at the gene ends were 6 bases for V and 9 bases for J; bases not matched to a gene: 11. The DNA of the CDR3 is TGTGCCAGCAGCTTCCCGGGCTTAGCGGGGCAGTACAAC. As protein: CASSFPGLAGQYN.

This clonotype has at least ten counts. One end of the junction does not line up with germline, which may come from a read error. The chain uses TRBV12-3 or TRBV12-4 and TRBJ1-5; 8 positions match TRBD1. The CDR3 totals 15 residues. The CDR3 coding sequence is TGTGCCAGCAGTTTAGGCAGGGGGCATACCCAGCCCCAGAATTTT. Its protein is CASSLGRGHTQPQNF.

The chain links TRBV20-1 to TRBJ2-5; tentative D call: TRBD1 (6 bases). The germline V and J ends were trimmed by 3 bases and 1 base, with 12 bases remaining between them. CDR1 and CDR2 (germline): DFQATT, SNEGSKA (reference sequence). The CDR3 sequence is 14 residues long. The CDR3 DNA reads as TGCAGTGCTAGTGGGGACAAAGTCCAAGAGACCCAGTACTTC. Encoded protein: CSASGDKVQETQYF.

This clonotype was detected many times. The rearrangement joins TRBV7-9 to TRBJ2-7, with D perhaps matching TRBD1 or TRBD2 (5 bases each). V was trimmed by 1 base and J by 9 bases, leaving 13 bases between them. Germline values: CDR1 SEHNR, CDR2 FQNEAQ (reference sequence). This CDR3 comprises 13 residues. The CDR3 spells CASSLGGTRGQYF. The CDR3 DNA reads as TGTGCCAGCAGCTTAGGAGGGACCCGAGGGCAGTACTTC.

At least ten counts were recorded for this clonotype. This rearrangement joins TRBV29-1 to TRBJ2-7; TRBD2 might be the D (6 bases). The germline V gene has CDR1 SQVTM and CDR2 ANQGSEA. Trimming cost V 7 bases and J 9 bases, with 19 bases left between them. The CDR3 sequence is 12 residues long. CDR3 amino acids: CSAGGTGPRQYF. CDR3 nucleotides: TGCAGCGCCGGAGGGACGGGGCCCCGGCAGTACTTC.

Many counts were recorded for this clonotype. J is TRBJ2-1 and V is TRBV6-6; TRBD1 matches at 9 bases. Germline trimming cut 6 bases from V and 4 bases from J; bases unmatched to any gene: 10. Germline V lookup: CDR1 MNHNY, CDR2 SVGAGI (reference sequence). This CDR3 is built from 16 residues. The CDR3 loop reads CASSNSGTGSYNEQFF. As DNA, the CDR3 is TGTGCCAGCAGCAACTCCGGGACAGGGAGTTACAATGAGCAGTTCTTC.

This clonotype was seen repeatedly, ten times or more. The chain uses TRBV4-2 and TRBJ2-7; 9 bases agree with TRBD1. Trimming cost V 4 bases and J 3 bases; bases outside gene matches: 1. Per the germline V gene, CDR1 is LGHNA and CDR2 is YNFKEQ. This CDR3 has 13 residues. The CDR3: CASSRTGDYEQYF. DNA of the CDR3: TGTGCCAGCAGCCGGACAGGGGACTACGAGCAGTACTTC.

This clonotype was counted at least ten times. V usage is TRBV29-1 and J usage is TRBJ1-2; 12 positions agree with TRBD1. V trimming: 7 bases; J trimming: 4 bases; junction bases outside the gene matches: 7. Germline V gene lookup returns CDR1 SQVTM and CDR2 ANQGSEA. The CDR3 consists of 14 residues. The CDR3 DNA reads TGCAGCGCAACGGGGACAGGGGGCGGCTATGGCTACACCTTC. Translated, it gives CSATGTGGGYGYTF.

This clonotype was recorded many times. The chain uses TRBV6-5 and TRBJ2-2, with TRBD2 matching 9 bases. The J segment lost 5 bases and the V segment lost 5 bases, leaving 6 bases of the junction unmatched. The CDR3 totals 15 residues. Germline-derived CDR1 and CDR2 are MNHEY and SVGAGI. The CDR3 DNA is TGTGCCAGCAGTCCCGGACTAGCGCGGACCGGGGAGCTGTTTTTT. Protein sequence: CASSPGLARTGELFF.

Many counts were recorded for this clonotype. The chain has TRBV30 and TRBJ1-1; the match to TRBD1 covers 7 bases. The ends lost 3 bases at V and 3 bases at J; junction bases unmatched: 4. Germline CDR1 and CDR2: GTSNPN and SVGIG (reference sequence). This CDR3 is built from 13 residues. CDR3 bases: TGTGCCTGGAGCAGGGGGAGGGACACTGAAGCTTTCTTT. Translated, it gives CAWSRGRDTEAFF.

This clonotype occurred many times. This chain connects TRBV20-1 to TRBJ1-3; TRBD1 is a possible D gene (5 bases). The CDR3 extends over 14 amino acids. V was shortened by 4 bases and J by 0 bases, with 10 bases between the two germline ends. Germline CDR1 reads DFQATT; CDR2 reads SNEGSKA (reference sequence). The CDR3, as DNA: TGCAGTGCTAAACAGGCTAGCTCTGGAAACACCATATATTTT. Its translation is CSAKQASSGNTIYF.

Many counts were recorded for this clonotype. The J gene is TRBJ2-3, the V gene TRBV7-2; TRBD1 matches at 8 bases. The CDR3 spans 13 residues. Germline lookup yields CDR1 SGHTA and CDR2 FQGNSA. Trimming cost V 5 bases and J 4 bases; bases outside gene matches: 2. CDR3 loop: CASSKTGADTQYF. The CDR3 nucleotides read TGTGCCAGCAGCAAGACAGGGGCAGATACGCAGTATTTT.

The CDR3 loop reads CASSLQENTEAFF. The CDR3 DNA sequence: TGTGCCAGCAGCTTACAGGAAAACACTGAAGCTTTCTTT. V and J are TRBV7-6 and TRBJ1-1; no clear D gene. V shed 2 bases and J shed 2 bases, with 6 bases lying between them. The CDR3 consists of 13 residues. Germline V CDR1 and CDR2: SGHVS, FNYEAQ.

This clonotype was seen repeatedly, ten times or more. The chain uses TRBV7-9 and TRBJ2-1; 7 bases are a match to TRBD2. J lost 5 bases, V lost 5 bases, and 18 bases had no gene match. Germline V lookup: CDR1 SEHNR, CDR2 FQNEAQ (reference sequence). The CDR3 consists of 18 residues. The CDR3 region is CASSHTSFGAGIHNEQFF. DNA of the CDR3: TGTGCCAGCAGCCACACCAGCTTCGGAGCGGGGATCCACAATGAGCAGTTCTTC.

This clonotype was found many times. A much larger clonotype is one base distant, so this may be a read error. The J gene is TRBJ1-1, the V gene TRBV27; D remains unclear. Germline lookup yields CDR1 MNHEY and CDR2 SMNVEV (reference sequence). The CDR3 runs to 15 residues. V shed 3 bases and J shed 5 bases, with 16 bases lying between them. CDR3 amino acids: CASSFLGKEGTEAFF. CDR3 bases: TGTGCCAGCAGTTTCCTTGGAAAGGAGGGTACTGAAGCTTTCTTT.

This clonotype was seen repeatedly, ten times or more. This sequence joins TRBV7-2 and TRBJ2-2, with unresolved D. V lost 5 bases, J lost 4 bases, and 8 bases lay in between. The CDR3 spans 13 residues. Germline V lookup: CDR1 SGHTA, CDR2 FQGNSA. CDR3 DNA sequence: TGTGCCAGCAGCATAGAGAGCACCGGGGAGCTGTTTTTT. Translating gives CASSIESTGELFF.

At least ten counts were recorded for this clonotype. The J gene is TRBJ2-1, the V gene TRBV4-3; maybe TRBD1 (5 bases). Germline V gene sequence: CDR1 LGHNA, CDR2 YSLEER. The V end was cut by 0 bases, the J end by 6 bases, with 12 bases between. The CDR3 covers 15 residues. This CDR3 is CASSQERLRGNEQFF. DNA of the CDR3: TGCGCCAGCAGCCAAGAACGGCTAAGGGGCAATGAGCAGTTCTTC.

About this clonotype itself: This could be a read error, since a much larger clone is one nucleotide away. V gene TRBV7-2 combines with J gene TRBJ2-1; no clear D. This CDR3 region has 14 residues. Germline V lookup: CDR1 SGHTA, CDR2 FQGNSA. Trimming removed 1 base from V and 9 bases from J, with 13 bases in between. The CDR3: CASSLVPKMSEQFF. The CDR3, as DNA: TGTGCCAGCAGCTTAGTCCCTAAGATGAGTGAGCAGTTCTTC.